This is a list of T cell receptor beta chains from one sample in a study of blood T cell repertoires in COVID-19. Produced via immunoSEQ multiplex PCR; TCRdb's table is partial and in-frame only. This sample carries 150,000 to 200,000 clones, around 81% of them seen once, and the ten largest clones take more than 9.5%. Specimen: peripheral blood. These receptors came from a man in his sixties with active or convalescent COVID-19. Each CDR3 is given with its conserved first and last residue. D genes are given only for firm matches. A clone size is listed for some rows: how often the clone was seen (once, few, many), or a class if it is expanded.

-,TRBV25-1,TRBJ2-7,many,TGTGCCAGCAGTGCCTCCATGACTCGTACCTACGAGCAGTACTTC,CASSASMTRTYEQYF
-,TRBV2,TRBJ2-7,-,TGTGCCAGCAGCAGGGTCCTGTTATACGAGCAGTACTTC,CASSRVLLYEQYF
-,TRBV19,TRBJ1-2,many,TGTGCCAGTAGCGACATCGGGGGAGGCTATGGCTACACCTTC,CASSDIGGGYGYTF
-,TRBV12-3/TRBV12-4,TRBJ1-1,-,TGTGCCAGCAGAGGGGGTATGAACACTGAAGCTTTCTTT,CASRGGMNTEAFF
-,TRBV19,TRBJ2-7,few,TGTGCCAGTACGGACAGCTACGAGCAGTACTTC,CASTDSYEQYF
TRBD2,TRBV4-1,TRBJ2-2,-,TGCGCCAGCAGCCGAGAAACTAGCGGGGGGCACACCGGGGAGCTGTTTTTT,CASSRETSGGHTGELFF
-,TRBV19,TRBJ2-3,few,TGTGCCACCGCTTCGAAGGGACACACAGATACGCAGTATTTT,CATASKGHTDTQYF
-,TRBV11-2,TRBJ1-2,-,TGTGCCAGCACCCTCATGCAAAGGGGCAGGGTTGGCTACACCTTC,CASTLMQRGRVGYTF
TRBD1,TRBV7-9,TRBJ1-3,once,TGTGCCAGCAGCAAAGGACAGGGGGTTAGGACTGGAAACACCATATATTTT,CASSKGQGVRTGNTIYF
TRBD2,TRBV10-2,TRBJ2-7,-,TGCGCCAGCACGCGACTAGCGGGAGGTGAGCAGTACTTC,CASTRLAGGEQYF
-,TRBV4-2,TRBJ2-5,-,TGTGCCAGCAGCCAAGAAAGTGGAGGGGGCGTAGAGACCCAGTACTTC,CASSQESGGGVETQYF
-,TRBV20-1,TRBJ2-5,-,TGCAGTGCTTCAGGGATAGAGACCCAGTACTTC,CSASGIETQYF
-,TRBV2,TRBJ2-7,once,TGTGCCAGCTCTACCGGGACATTAGGCGAAGGCTACGAGCAGTACTTC,CASSTGTLGEGYEQYF
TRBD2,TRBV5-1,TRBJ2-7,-,TGCGCCAGCAGCTTGGTCACTAGCGGGGGACCCTACGAGCAGTACTTC,CASSLVTSGGPYEQYF
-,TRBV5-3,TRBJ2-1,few,TGTGCCAGAAAGCCCGCTTCAGGGACCTACAATGAGCAGTTCTTC,CARKPASGTYNEQFF
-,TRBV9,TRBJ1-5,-,TGTGCCAGCAGCCCAGACGGGTATCAGCCCCAGCATTTT,CASSPDGYQPQHF
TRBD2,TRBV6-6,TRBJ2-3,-,TGTGCCAGCAGCCGAACTAGCGGGAGGGCCTCTAGCACAGATACGCAGTATTTT,CASSRTSGRASSTDTQYF
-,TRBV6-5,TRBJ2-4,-,TGTGCCACCCAACGGGACACCAAAAACATTCAGTACTTC,CATQRDTKNIQYF
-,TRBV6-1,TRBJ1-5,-,TGTGCCAGCAGTGAGTATCTAGGGGGTAGCAATCAGCCCCAGCATTTT,CASSEYLGGSNQPQHF
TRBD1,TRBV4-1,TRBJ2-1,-,TGCGCCAGCAGCCAAGGACAGGGGGCTAGCAATGAGCAGTTCTTC,CASSQGQGASNEQFF
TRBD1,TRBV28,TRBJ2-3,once,TGTGCCAGCAGACGGACAGGCTCAGATACGCAGTATTTT,CASRRTGSDTQYF
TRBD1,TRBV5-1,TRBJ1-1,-,TGCGCCAGCAGCTTGGGACAGGGGAGCACTGAAGCTTTCTTT,CASSLGQGSTEAFF
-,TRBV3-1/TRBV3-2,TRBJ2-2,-,TGTGCCAGCAGCCGCGCGGATGTCGGGGAGCTGTTTTTT,CASSRADVGELFF
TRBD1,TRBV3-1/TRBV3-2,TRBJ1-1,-,TGTGCCAGCAGCCAGTCGCGAGGGACAGGGAACACTGAAGCTTTCTTT,CASSQSRGTGNTEAFF
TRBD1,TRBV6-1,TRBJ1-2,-,TGTGCCAGCAGTGAAGCGTGGCTCTGGCGACAGGGGTCCGCTAACTATGGCTACACCTTC,CASSEAWLWRQGSANYGYTF
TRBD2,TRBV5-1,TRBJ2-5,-,TGCGCCAGCAGCCTTCGTGAAGCGGGGGGGCAAGAGACCCAGTACTTC,CASSLREAGGQETQYF
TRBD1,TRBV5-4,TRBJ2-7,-,TGTGCCAGCAGCTTGGACCCGGGACAGAGCTACGAGCAGTACTTC,CASSLDPGQSYEQYF
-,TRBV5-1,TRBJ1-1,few,TGCGCCAGCAGCTTGGCCGACACTAACACTGAAGCTTTCTTT,CASSLADTNTEAFF
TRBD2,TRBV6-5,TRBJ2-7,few,TGTGCCAGCATGGACCCCACTAGCGGGTACGAGCAGTACTTC,CASMDPTSGYEQYF
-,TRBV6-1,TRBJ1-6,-,TGTGCCAGCAGTGAAGTGCCGGGACATCGCTCCTATAATTCACCCCTCCACTTT,CASSEVPGHRSYNSPLHF
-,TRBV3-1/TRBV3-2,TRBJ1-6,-,TGTGCCAGCAGTCTTACATTGGATAATTCACCCCTCCACTTT,CASSLTLDNSPLHF
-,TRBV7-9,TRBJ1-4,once,TGTGCCAGCAGCTTAGGTCAGGGCCCCGCAACTAATGAAAAACTGTTTTTT,CASSLGQGPATNEKLFF
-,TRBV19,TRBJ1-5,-,TGTGCCAGTAGTCGGGGGGCGGGTCAGCCCCAGCATTTT,CASSRGAGQPQHF
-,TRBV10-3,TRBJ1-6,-,TGTGCCATCAGTAAGGACGGGAAGGAAAACTCACCCCTCCACTTT,CAISKDGKENSPLHF
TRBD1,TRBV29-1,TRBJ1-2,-,TGCAGCGTGGTACGGACAGGGGGAAACTATGGCTACACCTTC,CSVVRTGGNYGYTF
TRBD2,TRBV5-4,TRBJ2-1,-,TGTGCCAGCAGCTCGGGGAGGACTAGCGGTTATGAGCAGTTCTTC,CASSSGRTSGYEQFF
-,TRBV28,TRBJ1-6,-,TGTGCCAGCAGTATACCCCAGGGTAGTAATTCACCCCTCCACTTT,CASSIPQGSNSPLHF
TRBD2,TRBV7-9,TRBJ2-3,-,TGTGCCAGCAGGCGGACTAGCGGGGGGACAGATACGCAGTATTTT,CASRRTSGGTDTQYF
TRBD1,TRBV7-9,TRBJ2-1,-,TGTGCCAGCGGAGACCCGGGACAGGGGGCTGGGGAGCAGTTCTTC,CASGDPGQGAGEQFF
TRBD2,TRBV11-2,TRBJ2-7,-,TGTGCCAGCAGCGCACTTAGCGGGCCATCCTACGAGCAGTACTTC,CASSALSGPSYEQYF
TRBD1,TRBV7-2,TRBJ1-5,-,TGTGCCAGCAGCCTTGGGGACAGGGGGAGCAATCAGCCCCAGCATTTT,CASSLGDRGSNQPQHF
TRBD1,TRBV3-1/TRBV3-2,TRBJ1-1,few,TGTGCCAGCAGCCCCGGACAGGGGCTGAACCCTGAAGCTTTCTTT,CASSPGQGLNPEAFF
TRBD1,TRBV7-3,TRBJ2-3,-,TGTGCCAGCAGCTCTACAGGGGGCGGAGGTGTCACAGATACGCAGTATTTT,CASSSTGGGGVTDTQYF
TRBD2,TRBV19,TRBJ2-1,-,TGTGCCAGTCGGGGGGAGCGGGGGAGCTCCTACAATGAGCAGTTCTTC,CASRGERGSSYNEQFF
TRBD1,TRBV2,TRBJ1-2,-,TGTGCCAGCAGATTAGGGACAGGGAACTATGGCTACACCTTC,CASRLGTGNYGYTF
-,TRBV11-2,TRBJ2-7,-,TGTGCCAGCAGCTCCTCAGGATCCGAGCAGTACTTC,CASSSSGSEQYF
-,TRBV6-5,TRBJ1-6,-,TGTGCCAGCAGTTCTACAGGTTCACCCCTCCACTTT,CASSSTGSPLHF
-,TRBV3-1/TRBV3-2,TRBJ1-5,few,TGTGCCAGCAGCCAAGCCCGGGGGGCAGGTCAGCCCCAGCATTTT,CASSQARGAGQPQHF
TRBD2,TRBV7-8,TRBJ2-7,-,TGTGCCAGCAGCCCCCCGAGCCAGCGGGGGGCCTCCTACGAGCAGTACTTC,CASSPPSQRGASYEQYF
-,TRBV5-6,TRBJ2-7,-,TGTGCCAGCAGCCAACTATCGGGGTCCTACGAGCAGTACTTC,CASSQLSGSYEQYF
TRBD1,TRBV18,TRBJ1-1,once,TGTGCCAGCTCACCACCCGGACAGGGACATACCGGCACTGAAGCTTTCTTT,CASSPPGQGHTGTEAFF
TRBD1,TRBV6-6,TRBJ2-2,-,TGTGCCAGCACCCCCCCGGGACAGGGAAACACCGGGGAGCTGTTTTTT,CASTPPGQGNTGELFF
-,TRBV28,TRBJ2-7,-,TGTGCCAGCAGGTTGGGAGACTACGAGCAGTACTTC,CASRLGDYEQYF